A single sample gave rise to the 16 T cell receptor beta chains below, sequenced in a study of CD8+CD57+ T cells in acquired aplastic anemia (dated by TCRdb to between 2018 and 2020). Expansion of CD8+CD57+ cells had been shown by flow cytometry in the patients chosen for sequencing. The run used an Illumina HiSeq 2000. Profiling of TCR beta VDJ combinations and CDR3 sequences used genomic DNA as the template. Using fastp at Q25 and MiXCR, TCRdb reprocessed the public reads and kept productive beta chains. Each entry merges the rows of one CDR3 protein and shows their most common DNA and genes. This sample gives 200,000 or so distinct CDR3 sequences in total; around 45% of them show up just once. The ten largest clones add up to approximately 9.7% of the sample. The sequencing sample was made of sorted CD4+, CD8+, or CD8+CD57+ T cells (not recorded which) from PBMCs. The receptor set was obtained from a human donor with aplastic anemia.

The V and J genes are TRBV15 and TRBJ2-3; no reliable D call. Germline assignment: CDR1 LNHNV and CDR2 YYDKDF (reference sequence). This CDR3 comprises 14 residues. The V gene lost 2 bases and the J gene lost 1 base, with 7 bases spanning the gap. The CDR3 DNA follows: TGTGCCACCAGCAGATCTGTGGGCACAGATACGCAGTATTTT. Encoded protein: CATSRSVGTDTQYF.

This clonotype has only a few counts. V and J are TRBV19 and TRBJ1-1, with D possibly TRBD1 on 5 matching bases. The CDR3 is 14 amino acids. Germline V gene lookup returns CDR1 LNHDA and CDR2 SQIVND (reference sequence). Trimming pared 3 bases from V and 5 bases from J, leaving 13 bases between. For the CDR3, the DNA is TGTGCCAGTAGTATTGCACAGGTTCGAACTGAAGCTTTCTTT. It specifies CASSIAQVRTEAFF.

The chain joins TRBV6-1 to TRBJ1-1; the D gene is possibly TRBD1 (5 bases). V was trimmed by 1 base and J by 6 bases, leaving 12 bases between them. Germline V gene sequence: CDR1 MNHNS, CDR2 SASEGT. This CDR3 region has 14 residues. The CDR3 nucleotides are TGTGCCAGCAGTGAAGGGGGGTTCGGACCTGAAGCTTTCTTT. Translation gives CASSEGGFGPEAFF.

The J gene is TRBJ1-3, the V gene TRBV29-1; D call uncertain. This CDR3 spans 14 amino acids. From germline, CDR1 is SQVTM and CDR2 ANQGSEA. The germline V and J ends were trimmed by 3 bases and 0 bases, with 9 bases remaining between them. The CDR3 sequence is CSVDGILSGNTIYF. CDR3 DNA: TGCAGCGTTGATGGGATCCTCTCTGGAAACACCATATATTTT. Together with reference TRBV29-1 and TRBJ1-3, the CDR3 gives the full variable domain: SAVISQKPSRDICQRGTSLTIQCQVDSQVTMMFWYRQQPGQSLTLIATANQGSEATYESGFVIDKFPISRPNLTFSTLTVSNMSPEDSSIYLCSVDGILSGNTIYFGEGSWLTVV.

To note about this clonotype: This clone may be a read error of a much larger clone one base away. The chain combines TRBV3-1 with TRBJ1-6; D unclear. The CDR3 has 13 residues. Germline CDR1 and CDR2: LGHDT and YNNKEL (reference sequence). CDR3 sequence reads: CASSSIQNSPLNF. Written as DNA, the CDR3 is TGTGCCAGCAGCTCCATTCAGAATTCACCCCTCAACTTT.

The chain combines TRBV7-9 with TRBJ1-1; TRBD1 matches 7 bases. The CDR3 length is 13 residues. Trimming at V came to 8 bases and at J to 5 bases, leaving 8 bases not matched to a gene. Germline V gene lookup returns CDR1 SEHNR and CDR2 FQNEAQ (reference sequence). The chain's CDR3 is CASHRGAFTEAFF. The CDR3, as DNA: TGTGCCAGCCACAGGGGAGCGTTTACTGAAGCTTTCTTT.

Of note for this clonotype: A read error may be the cause here, since a much bigger clone is one base away. The chain is built from TRBV5-1 and TRBJ2-7, with D possibly being TRBD2 (5 bases). CDR3 length: 15 residues. Germline V gene data show CDR1 as SGHRS and CDR2 as YFSETQ. The V gene lost 5 bases and the J gene lost 3 bases, with 18 bases spanning the gap. The CDR3 DNA follows: TGCGCCAGCAGATTAATTAGCGTTTCGGACTACGAGCAGTACTTC. It encodes CASRLISVSDYEQYF. Using reference TRBV5-1 and TRBJ2-7 for the parts outside the CDR3, the full variable domain is KAGVTQTPRYLIKTRGQQVTLSCSPISGHRSVSWYQQTPGQGLQFLFEYFSETQRNKGNFPGRFSGRQFSNSRSEMNVSTLELGDSALYLCASRLISVSDYEQYFGPGTRLTVT.

This clonotype was counted at least ten times. The V gene is TRBV6-1, the J gene TRBJ2-3; 11 bases fit TRBD2. Per germline, CDR1 MNHNS and CDR2 SASEGT. CDR3 length: 15 amino acids. Trimming removed 6 bases from V and 7 bases from J; junction bases left unmatched: 9. The CDR3 protein is CASRSRTSGPHTQYF. In DNA, the CDR3 is TGTGCCAGCAGGTCTCGGACTAGCGGGCCGCATACGCAGTATTTT.

This chain joins TRBV2 and TRBJ2-2; the D gene is possibly TRBD2 (5 bases). Germline CDR1 and CDR2: SNHLY and FYNNEI. The ends were cut back, 6 bases at V and 4 bases at J, with 12 bases in the middle. The CDR3 contains 14 residues. The CDR3 nucleotides are TGTGCCAGCAGATCTCTAGCATCCACCGGGGAGCTGTTTTTT. Translating it yields CASRSLASTGELFF.

The CDR3 reads CASSFGTGTNPYEQYF. As DNA, the CDR3 is TGTGCCAGCAGCTTCGGGACCGGGACTAATCCCTACGAGCAGTACTTC. This chain uses TRBV7-6 with TRBJ2-7; TRBD2 aligns across 7 bases. The J segment lost 2 bases and the V segment lost 3 bases, leaving 10 bases of the junction unmatched. The CDR3 runs to 16 residues. From germline, CDR1 is SGHVS and CDR2 FNYEAQ.

DNA for the CDR3: TGTGCCATCAGTGAGCCGGACGGGACCTTGGATACGCAGTATTTT. It is translated as CAISEPDGTLDTQYF. The V call is TRBV10-3, the J call TRBJ2-3, with D perhaps given as TRBD1 or TRBD2 (5 bases each). Trimming shortened V by 2 bases and J by 6 bases, and 15 bases separated the two germline ends. Germline CDR1 and CDR2: ENHRY and SYGVKD. This CDR3 is built from 15 residues.

The V call is TRBV7-2, the J call TRBJ1-1; a possible D gene is TRBD1 (6 bases). The CDR3 is 13 amino acids. V lost 2 bases to trimming and J lost 11 bases, with 15 bases between them. Germline lookup yields CDR1 SGHTA and CDR2 FQGNSA. The CDR3 loop reads CASSLFRDTQAFF. The CDR3 coding sequence is TGTGCCAGCAGCTTATTTAGGGACACCCAGGCTTTCTTT.

The rearrangement links TRBV9 to TRBJ2-7, with TRBD2 matching over 9 bases. J gave up 6 bases and V 0 bases, and 13 bases lay outside the gene matches. The CDR3 sequence is 17 residues long. CDR1 SGDLS and CDR2 YYNGEE come from the germline V gene. The CDR3 is CASSVGPSGTSTSEQYF. The CDR3, as DNA: TGTGCCAGCAGCGTAGGCCCCTCCGGGACTAGCACTTCCGAGCAGTACTTC.

The chain joins TRBV24-1 to TRBJ2-1, with unresolved D. The CDR3 contains 13 residues. The germline CDR1 and CDR2 sequences are KGHDR and SFDVKD. V was pared by 8 bases and J by 0 bases, with 7 bases between. The CDR3, as DNA: TGTGCCACCACTACGAGCTCCTACAATGAGCAGTTCTTC. Translating it yields CATTTSSYNEQFF.

This clonotype was counted a few times. The rearrangement joins TRBV24-1 to TRBJ2-2; D not certain. Germline V lookup: CDR1 KGHDR, CDR2 SFDVKD. Trimming shortened V by 1 base and J by 0 bases, and 14 bases separated the two germline ends. This CDR3 comprises 18 residues. The CDR3 nucleotides read TGTGCCACCAGTGATTTTTGGGCAGATGGGTCGAACACCGGGGAGCTGTTTTTT. Protein product: CATSDFWADGSNTGELFF.

V and J are TRBV5-4 and TRBJ1-2; D uncertain. Germline V gene sequence: CDR1 SGHNT, CDR2 YYREEE (reference sequence). This CDR3 has 12 residues. Trimming shortened V by 1 base and J by 6 bases, and 7 bases separated the two germline ends. The CDR3 sequence: CASSLRLDGYTF. The DNA of the CDR3 is TGTGCCAGCAGCTTGAGGCTCGATGGCTACACCTTC.